The clone carrying this T cell receptor (beta chain) has only one observation. This sample stems from a study of blood T cells in healthy people across ages. Sample-barcoded 5' priming and a J-beta primer mix drove a second PCR of about 6 to 12 cycles. TCRdb independently ran MiXCR on the 5' RACE reads; one entry per CDR3 protein. The top ten clones hold around 20% of a sample with 600,000 to 850,000 distinct CDR3 sequences, roughly 41% of them seen once. The germline V gene encodes CDR1 DFQATT and CDR2 SNEGSKA (reference sequence). The CDR3 contains 15 residues. The sample providers were healthy Caucasian people from Russia, aged roughly 6 to 95.

The chain has TRBV20-1 and TRBJ2-7; 8 nucleotides align to TRBD1. The DNA matches TRBJ2-5 better at its end, which makes the J call doubtful. Sequencing input: blood. The clonotype comes from an older woman in good health. As DNA, the CDR3 is TGCAGTGCTAGAGATGGGGCCAGGGGGCCAGAGACCCAGTACTTC. This translates into CSARDGARGPETQYF.